The 17 T cell receptor beta chains in this list originate from one sample, sequenced in a study of blood T cells in healthy people across ages. Combining a sample-barcoded 5' primer with a J-beta primer mix, a second PCR ran for roughly 7 to 12 cycles. In TCRdb, the 5' RACE reads were re-called with MiXCR into one record per CDR3 protein. Among more than 650,000 distinct CDR3 sequences listed, around half were seen once. The specimen sequenced was blood. These receptors were obtained from a man of 80 years or more in good health.

This clonotype appeared once. The chain joins TRBV27 to TRBJ2-7; no reliable D call. The ends were cut back, 2 bases at V and 3 bases at J, with 17 bases in the middle. Germline lookup yields CDR1 MNHEY and CDR2 SMNVEV (reference sequence). This CDR3 is built from 16 residues. The chain's CDR3 is CASSLLGAGQIYEQYF. In DNA, the CDR3 is TGTGCCAGCAGTTTACTAGGTGCCGGGCAGATCTACGAGCAGTACTTC.

J is TRBJ1-2 and V is TRBV27, with D possibly matching TRBD1 (6 bases). Per the germline V gene, CDR1 is MNHEY and CDR2 is SMNVEV (reference sequence). The CDR3 length is 13 residues. Trimming took off 2 bases at V and 8 bases at J, with 12 bases between the two ends. The CDR3 DNA is TGTGCCAGCAGTTTACAGGGGCCCAGGGGCTACACCTTC. The encoded protein is CASSLQGPRGYTF.

J is TRBJ2-1 and V is TRBV3-1, with D tentatively TRBD2 (6 bases). The germline CDR1 and CDR2 sequences are LGHDT and YNNKEL (reference sequence). Trimming left V 4 bases short and J 0 bases short, with 16 bases between. The CDR3 is 17 amino acids. This chain's CDR3 is CASSPELARSSYNEQFF. The CDR3 DNA reads TGTGCCAGCAGCCCGGAACTAGCCCGAAGCTCCTACAATGAGCAGTTCTTC.

This rearrangement joins TRBV12-3 or TRBV12-4 to TRBJ2-5; TRBD2 matches 10 bases. The ends lost 4 bases at V and 4 bases at J; junction bases unmatched: 9. CDR3 length equals 16 residues. CDR3 in DNA: TGTGCCAGCAGTTCTAGCGGGAGATCGGGGTCAGAGACCCAGTACTTC. Translating it yields CASSSSGRSGSETQYF.

The J gene is TRBJ2-7, the V gene TRBV7-9; D is ambiguous. Trimming took 1 base from V and 8 from J, leaving 12 bases between them. This CDR3 region has 13 residues. The germline CDR1 and CDR2 sequences are SEHNR and FQNEAQ (reference sequence). CDR3 in amino acids: CASSLDRVSQQYF. The DNA for the CDR3 is TGTGCCAGCAGCTTAGACAGAGTCTCCCAGCAGTACTTC.

V gene TRBV5-1 combines with J gene TRBJ2-4; D not certain. V dropped 0 bases and J dropped 0 bases, with 7 bases sitting between them. This CDR3 spans 15 amino acids. Looked up from germline, CDR1 is SGHRS and CDR2 is YFSETQ. CDR3 region: CASSLEASAKNIQYF. The CDR3 DNA reads TGCGCCAGCAGCTTGGAAGCGTCAGCCAAAAACATTCAGTACTTC.

V is TRBV6-1 and J is TRBJ2-4; D might be TRBD2 (7 bases). The germline V and J ends were trimmed by 4 bases and 13 bases, with 20 bases remaining between them. CDR1 is MNHNS, CDR2 SASEGT, per germline. The CDR3 loop spans 14 amino acids. The CDR3 loop reads CASSGHFGEGEQYF. CDR3 in DNA: TGTGCCAGCAGTGGGCATTTTGGGGAGGGGGAGCAGTACTTC.

This clonotype was counted only a few times. This chain uses TRBV12-3 or TRBV12-4 with TRBJ2-7; 7 bases align to TRBD2. After removal of 5 bases from V and 2 bases from J, the junction contained 12 bases not matched to a gene. CDR3 size: 16 residues. The CDR3 reads CASSPPRPAGPYEQYF. CDR3 in DNA: TGTGCCAGCAGTCCCCCCCGTCCAGCGGGACCCTACGAGCAGTACTTC.

In its sample, this clonotype was seen a few times. The gene calls are TRBV28 and TRBJ1-1, with D uncertain. The V gene's germline CDR1 is MDHEN and CDR2 SYDVKM. The CDR3 loop spans 14 amino acids. V was trimmed by 6 bases and J by 0 bases, leaving 11 bases between them. The CDR3: CASRPNSMNTEAFF. The CDR3 nucleotides are TGTGCCAGCAGGCCTAACAGCATGAACACTGAAGCTTTCTTT.

The rearrangement joins TRBV29-1 to TRBJ1-5; D is perhaps TRBD1 (5 bases). There are 12 residues in the CDR3. V lost 8 bases, J lost 6 bases, and 14 bases lay in between. Germline V gene data show CDR1 as SQVTM and CDR2 as ANQGSEA. The CDR3 DNA follows: TGCAGCATCTCCCAGGGAGGTCAGCCCCAGCATTTT. It specifies CSISQGGQPQHF.

V is TRBV4-1 and J is TRBJ1-2; no definite D call. This CDR3 comprises 15 residues. Germline values: CDR1 MGHRA, CDR2 YSYEKL. Trimming shortened V by 0 bases and J by 3 bases, and 11 bases separated the two germline ends. In DNA form, the CDR3 reads TGCGCCAGCAGCCAAGACAGGATCCTTGACTATGGCTACACCTTC. This encodes CASSQDRILDYGYTF.

This chain joins TRBV7-2 and TRBJ2-5; TRBD2 matches at 9 bases. V lost 3 bases and J lost 5; bases outside the gene matches: 4. The CDR3 loop spans 14 amino acids. Germline-derived CDR1 and CDR2 are SGHTA and FQGNSA. The CDR3 region is CASSLSGGHETQYF. In nucleotides, the CDR3 is TGTGCCAGCAGCTTGAGCGGGGGGCATGAGACCCAGTACTTC.

J is TRBJ2-1 and V is TRBV3-1, with TRBD2 identical over 8 bases. CDR3 length: 15 amino acids. Per germline, CDR1 LGHDT and CDR2 YNNKEL (reference sequence). With 5 bases clipped from V and 5 bases from J, the junction kept 8 bases outside the gene matches. The CDR3: CASSGWTGGNNEQFF. For the CDR3, the DNA is TGTGCCAGCAGCGGCTGGACGGGGGGGAACAATGAGCAGTTCTTC.

J is TRBJ2-5 and V is TRBV13; a weak D match, TRBD1 (6 bases). Germline values: CDR1 PRHDT, CDR2 FYEKMQ (reference sequence). The V gene lost 5 bases and the J gene lost 2 bases, with 15 bases spanning the gap. There are 15 residues in the CDR3. The CDR3 is CASSIRGSAQETQYF. The CDR3 bases are TGTGCCAGCAGCATCAGGGGATCCGCGCAAGAGACCCAGTACTTC.

This chain connects TRBV14 to TRBJ2-1, with a tentative D call TRBD2 (5 bases). Germline V lookup: CDR1 SGHDN, CDR2 FVKESK. This CDR3 region has 13 residues. Trimming left V 3 bases short and J 6 bases short, with 9 bases between. CDR3 loop: CASSQRAVNEQFF. In DNA form, the CDR3 reads TGTGCCAGCAGCCAGAGGGCGGTCAATGAGCAGTTCTTC.

The V call is TRBV7-9, the J call TRBJ2-6; D is unresolved. The CDR3 has 15 residues. From germline, CDR1 is SEHNR and CDR2 FQNEAQ (reference sequence). The CDR3 loop is CSEVVVRSGANVLTF. The CDR3 coding sequence is TGTTCAGAGGTTGTCGTTCGCTCTGGGGCCAACGTCCTGACTTTC.

The rearrangement uses TRBV5-1 and TRBJ2-4; D perhaps matches TRBD2 (5 bases). CDR1 is SGHRS, CDR2 YFSETQ, per germline. V dropped 4 bases and J dropped 0 bases, with 14 bases sitting between them. CDR3 length: 16 residues. The CDR3, as DNA: TGCGCCAGCAGCCGAGGAGCGGACCTAGCCAAAAACATTCAGTACTTC. Translation: CASSRGADLAKNIQYF.